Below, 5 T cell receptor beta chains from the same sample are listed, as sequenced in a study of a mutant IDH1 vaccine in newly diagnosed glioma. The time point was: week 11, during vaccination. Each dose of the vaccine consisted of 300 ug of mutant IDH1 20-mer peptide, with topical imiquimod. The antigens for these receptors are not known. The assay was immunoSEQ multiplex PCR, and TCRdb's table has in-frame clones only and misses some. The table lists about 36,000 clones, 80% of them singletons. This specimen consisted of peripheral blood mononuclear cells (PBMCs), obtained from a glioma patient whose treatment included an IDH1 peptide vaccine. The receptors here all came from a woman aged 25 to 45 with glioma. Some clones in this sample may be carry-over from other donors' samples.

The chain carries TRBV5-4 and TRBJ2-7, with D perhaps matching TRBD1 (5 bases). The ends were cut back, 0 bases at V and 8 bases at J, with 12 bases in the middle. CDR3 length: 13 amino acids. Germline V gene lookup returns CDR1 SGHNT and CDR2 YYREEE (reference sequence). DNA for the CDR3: TGTGCCAGCAGCTTGGCAGGGTCCCCTAAGCAGTACTTC. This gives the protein CASSLAGSPKQYF.

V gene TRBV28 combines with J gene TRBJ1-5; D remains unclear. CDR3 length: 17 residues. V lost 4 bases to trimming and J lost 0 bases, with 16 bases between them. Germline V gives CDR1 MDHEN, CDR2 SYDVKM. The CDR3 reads CASSSMRTAPSNQPQHF. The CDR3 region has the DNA TGTGCCAGCAGTTCCATGAGGACGGCCCCTAGCAATCAGCCCCAGCATTTT.

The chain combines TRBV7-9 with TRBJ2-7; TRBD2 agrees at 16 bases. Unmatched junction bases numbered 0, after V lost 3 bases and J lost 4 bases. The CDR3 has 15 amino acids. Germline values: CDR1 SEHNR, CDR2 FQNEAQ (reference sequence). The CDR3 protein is CASSLGLAGGYEQYF. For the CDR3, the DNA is TGTGCCAGCAGCTTGGGACTAGCGGGGGGGTACGAGCAGTACTTC.

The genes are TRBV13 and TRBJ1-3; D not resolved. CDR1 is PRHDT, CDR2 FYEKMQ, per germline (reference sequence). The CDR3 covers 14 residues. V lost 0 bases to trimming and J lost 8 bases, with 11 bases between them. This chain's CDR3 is CASSLGNSRHTIYF. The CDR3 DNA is TGTGCCAGCAGCTTAGGAAATTCCCGGCACACCATATATTTT.

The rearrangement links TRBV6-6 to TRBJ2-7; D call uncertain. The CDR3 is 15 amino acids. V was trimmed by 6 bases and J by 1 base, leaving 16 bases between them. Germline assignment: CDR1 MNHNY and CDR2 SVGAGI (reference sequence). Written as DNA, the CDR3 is TGTGCCAGCAGCCCTCGTAGTGACACGTCCTACGAGCAGTACTTC. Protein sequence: CASSPRSDTSYEQYF.